These 23 T cell receptor beta chains were sequenced from one sample in a study of T cell changes during pregnancy in multiple sclerosis. The table came from immunoSEQ multiplex PCR; TCRdb's copy has only in-frame clones and leaves some out. The table lists over 75,000 clones, roughly 92% of them singletons. Material: peripheral blood, obtained in the first trimester of pregnancy. All receptors come from a female donor with multiple sclerosis, enrolled in a pregnancy study.

The chain couples TRBV29-1 to TRBJ1-2, with D possibly TRBD1 on 5 matching bases. This CDR3 region has 13 residues. The V gene's germline CDR1 is SQVTM and CDR2 ANQGSEA. The V and J ends lost 1 base and 4 bases respectively, with 10 bases between them. The chain's CDR3 is CSVEGSGIYGYTF. In nucleotides, the CDR3 is TGCAGCGTTGAAGGGTCAGGGATCTATGGCTACACCTTC.

This chain's CDR3 is CASSLRQGPNEKLFF. DNA for the CDR3: TGCGCCAGCAGCTTGAGACAGGGACCAAATGAAAAACTGTTTTTT. V gene TRBV5-1 combines with J gene TRBJ1-4; 7 bases agree with TRBD1. Trimming cost V 1 base and J 5 bases; bases outside gene matches: 5. The CDR3 extends over 15 amino acids. CDR1 and CDR2 (germline): SGHRS, YFSETQ. Full variable domain (remainder filled in from reference TRBV5-1 and TRBJ1-4): KAGVTQTPRYLIKTRGQQVTLSCSPISGHRSVSWYQQTPGQGLQFLFEYFSETQRNKGNFPGRFSGRQFSNSRSEMNVSTLELGDSALYLCASSLRQGPNEKLFFGSGTQLSVL.

The DNA of the CDR3 is TGCAGCGTTGAAGATCCGGGAGGAGTCTTCGCTGAGCAGTTCTTC. It translates to CSVEDPGGVFAEQFF. The J gene is TRBJ2-1, the V gene TRBV29-1; 7 bases line up with TRBD2. CDR1 and CDR2 from the germline V gene are SQVTM and ANQGSEA. V was pared by 0 bases and J by 9 bases, with 11 bases of the junction left unmatched. This CDR3 is built from 15 residues.

V and J are TRBV28 and TRBJ2-7; a weak D match, TRBD2 (6 bases). The CDR3 is made up of 14 amino acids. V lost 0 bases and J 3 bases, leaving 9 bases between the germline ends. CDR1 and CDR2 (germline): MDHEN, SYDVKM. CDR3 loop: CASSLWSSGYEQYF. DNA of the CDR3: TGTGCCAGCAGTTTATGGAGTAGCGGCTACGAGCAGTACTTC.

The gene calls are TRBV19 and TRBJ2-1, with TRBD1 identical over 7 bases. Germline CDR1 reads LNHDA; CDR2 reads SQIVND (reference sequence). With 5 bases clipped from V and 10 bases from J, the junction kept 17 bases outside the gene matches. This CDR3 is 16 amino acids long. The CDR3 DNA reads as TGTGCCAGTAGTGGGGTTTACAGGGGCGCCCTTTGGGAGCAGTTCTTC. Translating it yields CASSGVYRGALWEQFF.

The genes are TRBV9 and TRBJ2-7, with 9 bases fitting TRBD2. The CDR3 covers 15 residues. V shed 0 bases, J shed 3 bases, and the junction held 4 bases outside the gene matches. CDR1 and CDR2 (germline): SGDLS, YYNGEE. CDR3 amino acids: CASSVGQLAGYEQYF. CDR3 in DNA: TGTGCCAGCAGCGTAGGTCAACTAGCGGGCTACGAGCAGTACTTC.

The chain combines TRBV30 with TRBJ1-3; 7 bases are shared with TRBD1. V was pared by 3 bases and J by 2 bases, with 4 bases of the junction left unmatched. The CDR3 sequence is 14 residues long. The germline gives CDR1 GTSNPN, CDR2 SVGIG (reference sequence). CDR3 bases: TGTGCCTGGAGCCGGACAGGCACTGGAAACACCATATATTTT. This gives the protein CAWSRTGTGNTIYF.

The chain employs TRBV28 and TRBJ1-3, with TRBD1 as a possible D gene (6 bases). Germline values: CDR1 MDHEN, CDR2 SYDVKM. V lost 3 bases, J lost 0 bases, and 15 bases lay in between. CDR3 size: 17 residues. The CDR3 DNA reads as TGTGCCAGCAGTTTTTTCCGGACAGTTTACTCTGGAAACACCATATATTTT. It translates to CASSFFRTVYSGNTIYF.

The rearrangement links TRBV15 to TRBJ2-3, with D maybe TRBD2 (6 bases). This CDR3 comprises 16 residues. The V end was cut by 7 bases, the J end by 3 bases, with 20 bases between. Germline CDR1 reads LNHNV; CDR2 reads YYDKDF (reference sequence). CDR3 coding DNA: TGTGCCACCACCGGGAGCCGGGAGTTGTATACAGATACGCAGTATTTT. It is translated as CATTGSRELYTDTQYF.

This chain links TRBV7-6 with TRBJ2-5, with D uncertain. From germline, CDR1 is SGHVS and CDR2 FNYEAQ. The CDR3 has 14 amino acids. Between the trimmed V and J ends, which lost 2 bases and 0 bases, there was a span of 7 bases. The CDR3 DNA sequence: TGTGCCAGCAGCTTAAAGGAGTACCAAGAGACCCAGTACTTC. This sequence encodes CASSLKEYQETQYF.

The CDR3 region is CASSEMSSSGNTIYF. The CDR3 DNA sequence: TGTGCCAGCAGTGAAATGTCTAGCTCTGGAAACACCATATATTTT. The chain has TRBV6-1 and TRBJ1-3; unclear D gene. Per germline, CDR1 MNHNS and CDR2 SASEGT. The CDR3 length is 15 residues. Deletions cut 2 bases from V and 0 bases from J, with 8 bases between.

The chain links TRBV29-1 to TRBJ1-2; D perhaps matches TRBD1 (6 bases). The CDR3 is made up of 13 amino acids. V gave up 6 bases and J gave up 8 bases, with 19 bases separating them. Germline assignment: CDR1 SQVTM and CDR2 ANQGSEA. The CDR3 DNA reads TGCAGCGTCCCTATAGGGGGAGCGCACGGCTACACCTTC. Protein sequence: CSVPIGGAHGYTF.

This clone was seen a few times. This chain links TRBV19 with TRBJ2-7; 10 nucleotides agree with TRBD1. CDR1 is LNHDA, CDR2 SQIVND, per germline (reference sequence). There are 13 residues in the CDR3. V was pared by 8 bases and J by 5 bases, with 6 bases of the junction left unmatched. In DNA form, the CDR3 reads TGTGCCAGTCCAGGACAGGGGGAGAACGAGCAGTACTTC. It is translated as CASPGQGENEQYF.

J is TRBJ1-2 and V is TRBV28; D uncertain. The germline CDR1 and CDR2 sequences are MDHEN and SYDVKM. The CDR3 extends over 15 amino acids. V lost 5 bases and J 8 bases, leaving 21 bases between the germline ends. CDR3 sequence (DNA): TGTGCCAGCAGTCCGGATTGGCCGGGTGCTGGCGGCTACACCTTC. This sequence encodes CASSPDWPGAGGYTF.

Only one count was recorded for this clone. J is TRBJ2-3 and V is TRBV28, with 7 positions matching TRBD2. CDR3 size: 16 residues. Trimming cost V 3 bases and J 3 bases; bases outside gene matches: 9. CDR1 MDHEN and CDR2 SYDVKM come from the germline V gene. The CDR3 is CASSFTAGVRTDTQYF. Here the CDR3 DNA reads TGTGCCAGCAGTTTCACGGCGGGAGTGAGGACAGATACGCAGTATTTT.

This chain connects TRBV28 to TRBJ2-5, with 7 bases matching TRBD2. V was clipped by 2 bases and J by 2 bases; unmatched bases: 2. The germline V gene has CDR1 MDHEN and CDR2 SYDVKM. There are 14 residues in the CDR3. The CDR3 loop is CASSLPGGQETQYF. CDR3 nucleotide sequence: TGTGCCAGCAGTTTACCGGGGGGACAAGAGACCCAGTACTTC.

The CDR3 is CASSLDGQGRHNEQFF. DNA of the CDR3: TGCGCCAGCAGCTTGGACGGGCAGGGGCGCCACAATGAGCAGTTCTTC. The chain combines TRBV5-1 with TRBJ2-1; tentatively, D is TRBD1 (6 bases). Trimming took 0 bases from V and 5 from J, leaving 15 bases between them. Germline CDR1 reads SGHRS; CDR2 reads YFSETQ. This CDR3 spans 16 amino acids.

Of note for this clone: Other nucleotide sequences in the sample specify the same CDR3. The CDR3 nucleotides read TGTGCCAGCAGCCCAAGGGGGACTAGCGGGCCTTATGAGCAGTTCTTC. Its protein is CASSPRGTSGPYEQFF. The chain joins TRBV9 to TRBJ2-1, with 12 bases fitting TRBD2. The CDR3 is made up of 16 amino acids. In germline, CDR1 is SGDLS, CDR2 YYNGEE. Trimming cost V 4 bases and J 8 bases; bases outside gene matches: 10.

The V call is TRBV27, the J call TRBJ2-3; 7 nucleotides agree with TRBD1. J was trimmed by 0 bases and V by 5 bases; bases with no gene match: 5. Germline assignment: CDR1 MNHEY and CDR2 SMNVEV (reference sequence). This CDR3 is 15 amino acids long. Here the CDR3 DNA reads TGTGCCAGCAGTAAGACAGGGTCTAGCACAGATACGCAGTATTTT. It specifies CASSKTGSSTDTQYF.

V and J are TRBV6-6 and TRBJ2-1; 8 bases fit TRBD2. With V trimmed by 6 bases and J by 4 bases, 8 bases remained unmatched. The length of the CDR3 is 15 residues. Germline V lookup: CDR1 MNHNY, CDR2 SVGAGI (reference sequence). CDR3 in DNA: TGTGCCAGCAGCCCCCCGGGACTAGAGTACAATGAGCAGTTCTTC. It encodes CASSPPGLEYNEQFF.

V and J are TRBV6-5 and TRBJ2-2; perhaps TRBD1 as D (6 bases). This CDR3 has 15 residues. Trimming took 10 bases from V and 0 from J, leaving 15 bases between them. Germline CDR1 reads MNHEY; CDR2 reads SVGAGI. The CDR3 protein is CATSSGTTNTGELFF. The CDR3 coding sequence is TGTGCCACCTCCTCAGGGACAACGAACACCGGGGAGCTGTTTTTT.

This clone was picked up one time. The CDR3 DNA reads TGTGCCAGCAGACGCCCCCTCGGGACTGAAGCTTTCTTT. Its protein product is CASRRPLGTEAFF. This rearrangement joins TRBV28 to TRBJ1-1; no definite D call. Trimming removed 6 bases at V and 5 bases at J, with 13 bases between. CDR1 is MDHEN and CDR2 is SYDVKM in the germline V gene. The CDR3 extends over 13 amino acids. Supplemented by reference TRBV28 and TRBJ1-1, the full variable domain reads DVKVTQSSRYLVKRTGEKVFLECVQDMDHENMFWYRQDPGLGLRLIYFSYDVKMKEKGDIPEGYSVSREKKERFSLILESASTNQTSMYLCASRRPLGTEAFFGQGTRLTVV.

The chain employs TRBV15 and TRBJ2-3; D perhaps matches TRBD2 (5 bases). Trimming cost V 8 bases and J 4 bases, with 7 bases left between them. The CDR3 contains 11 residues. Per the germline V gene, CDR1 is LNHNV and CDR2 is YYDKDF (reference sequence). CDR3: CATGRADTQYF. Here the CDR3 DNA reads TGTGCCACCGGGCGGGCAGATACGCAGTATTTT.